These 23 T cell receptor beta chains were all obtained from the same sample, sequenced in a study of early T cells in non-severe SARS-CoV-2 infection. TCRdb re-called the 5' RACE reads through MiXCR, storing one row per CDR3 protein. The sample lists approximately 27,000 distinct CDR3 sequences, about 4.6% occurring once. Sequencing was performed on whole blood. The receptor source for this set is an adult who was a healthcare worker with PCR-confirmed SARS-CoV-2 infection or an uninfected control (not recorded which).

This chain uses TRBV5-1 with TRBJ1-5; no definite D call. CDR1 is SGHRS and CDR2 is YFSETQ in the germline V gene. The length of the CDR3 is 14 residues. With 4 bases removed from V and 2 bases from J, the gap between germline ends came to 10 bases. Here the CDR3 DNA reads TGCGCCAGCAGCCCGGATTCTCGCAATCAGCCCCAGCATTTT. This encodes CASSPDSRNQPQHF.

This clonotype has ten or more counts. CDR3 amino acids: CASSPRREETQYF. CDR3 DNA: TGTGCCAGCTCACCGCGGAGGGAAGAGACCCAGTACTTC. The genes are TRBV18 and TRBJ2-5, with D perhaps TRBD2 (6 bases). V was trimmed by 3 bases and J by 3 bases, leaving 8 bases between them. The CDR3 extends over 13 amino acids. CDR1 and CDR2 (germline): KGHSH, LQKENI.

This clonotype was seen a handful of times. V gene TRBV11-3 combines with J gene TRBJ2-3; either TRBD1 or TRBD2 may supply D (6 bases each). Trimming removed 4 bases from V and 5 bases from J, with 13 bases in between. Looked up from germline, CDR1 is SGHNT and CDR2 is YENEEA. The CDR3 sequence is 14 residues long. The CDR3 DNA follows: TGTGCCAGCAGCTCCCCAGGAGGGGGAGATACGCAGTATTTT. Its translation is CASSSPGGGDTQYF.

This clonotype came up many times. The chain has TRBV7-9 and TRBJ2-3, with 10 positions matching TRBD2. Germline loops: CDR1 SEHNR, CDR2 FQNEAQ (reference sequence). V was clipped by 2 bases and J by 3 bases; unmatched bases: 5. CDR3 length: 16 residues. As DNA, the CDR3 is TGTGCCAGCAGCTTACCCCTGGGACTAGCGACAGATACGCAGTATTTT. It translates to CASSLPLGLATDTQYF.

This clonotype was picked up many times. V is TRBV28 and J is TRBJ2-1, with 9 bases fitting TRBD2. The V segment lost 7 bases and the J segment 6 bases; nucleotides outside the gene matches: 16. Looked up from germline, CDR1 is MDHEN and CDR2 is SYDVKM. The CDR3 runs to 17 residues. In nucleotides, the CDR3 is TGTGCCAGCATTTCGGCGAGGGCGGGAGGGCCATTCAATGAGCAGTTCTTC. Its translation: CASISARAGGPFNEQFF.

In its sample, this clonotype was seen many times. The chain uses TRBV11-2 and TRBJ2-2, with 8 bases fitting TRBD2. The J segment lost 6 bases and the V segment lost 3 bases, leaving 3 bases of the junction unmatched. Germline lookup yields CDR1 SGHAT and CDR2 FQNNGV. The CDR3 spans 14 residues. For the CDR3, the DNA is TGTGCCAGCAGCTTGACTAGCGTTGCCGGGGAGCTGTTTTTT. Translation: CASSLTSVAGELFF.

This clonotype is labeled as medium-sized (0.01 to 0.1%). V is TRBV29-1 and J is TRBJ2-7; tentatively, D is TRBD1 or TRBD2 (5 bases each). The CDR3 totals 14 residues. The V end was cut by 6 bases, the J end by 3 bases, with 18 bases between. Germline V gives CDR1 SQVTM, CDR2 ANQGSEA. CDR3 region: CSVATGTGIYEQYF. The CDR3 DNA sequence: TGCAGCGTCGCAACCGGGACGGGAATCTACGAGCAGTACTTC.

This clonotype was seen at least ten times. The chain has TRBV12-3 or TRBV12-4 and TRBJ2-5; the match to TRBD1 covers 10 bases. With V trimmed by 4 bases and J by 5 bases, 7 bases remained unmatched. The CDR3 extends over 15 amino acids. The DNA of the CDR3 is TGTGCCAGCAGTTCGGGGACAGGGGATACGGAGACCCAGTACTTC. Translating gives CASSSGTGDTETQYF.

This clonotype was picked up many times. The rearrangement links TRBV3-1 to TRBJ2-7; 8 bases are shared with TRBD2. Germline assignment: CDR1 LGHDT and CDR2 YNNKEL (reference sequence). The V segment lost 1 base and the J segment 2 bases; nucleotides outside the gene matches: 1. This CDR3 is 14 amino acids long. In DNA form, the CDR3 reads TGTGCCAGCAGCCAAGCAGCGGGGGCCTACGAGCAGTACTTC. Translated: CASSQAAGAYEQYF.

This chain links TRBV5-1 with TRBJ2-3; unclear D gene. V dropped 3 bases and J dropped 4 bases, with 18 bases sitting between them. The CDR3 is made up of 16 amino acids. Looked up from germline, CDR1 is SGHRS and CDR2 is YFSETQ. CDR3 coding DNA: TGCGCCAGCAGCTCGACCGGTCGCTGGGAAGCAGATACGCAGTATTTT. Encoded protein: CASSSTGRWEADTQYF.

This clonotype was found many times. The CDR3 coding sequence is TGCAGTGCCCTGTCGGGACTAGCGGGGGATACAGATACGCAGTATTTT. This sequence encodes CSALSGLAGDTDTQYF. This chain uses TRBV20-1 with TRBJ2-3, with 14 bases matching TRBD2. Losses at the gene ends were 6 bases for V and 3 bases for J; bases not matched to a gene: 8. CDR1 and CDR2 (germline): DFQATT, SNEGSKA (reference sequence). This CDR3 has 16 amino acids.

The chain employs TRBV28 and TRBJ2-1; a weak D match, TRBD2 (6 bases). There are 15 residues in the CDR3. The germline V and J ends were trimmed by 3 bases and 8 bases, with 17 bases remaining between them. Germline CDR1 MDHEN, CDR2 SYDVKM. In DNA form, the CDR3 reads TGTGCCAGCAGTTTGCTAGCGTCCGGGAACGATGAGCAGTTCTTC. Amino acid sequence: CASSLLASGNDEQFF.

This clonotype occurred many times. The chain links TRBV28 to TRBJ2-7; no reliable D call. V was shortened by 10 bases and J by 4 bases, with 17 bases between the two germline ends. The CDR3 extends over 13 amino acids. Germline lookup yields CDR1 MDHEN and CDR2 SYDVKM. CDR3 loop: CATLSTPLYEQYF. CDR3 coding DNA: TGTGCCACCTTATCAACACCACTATACGAGCAGTACTTC.

The gene calls are TRBV2 and TRBJ2-3; D is possibly TRBD1 (5 bases). The CDR3 consists of 15 residues. The V gene's germline CDR1 is SNHLY and CDR2 FYNNEI. Trimming pared 6 bases from V and 0 bases from J, leaving 13 bases between. This CDR3 is CASRTGRQSTDTQYF. In DNA, the CDR3 is TGTGCCAGCAGGACGGGCAGACAGAGCACAGATACGCAGTATTTT.

This clonotype was counted at least ten times. The chain has TRBV7-9 and TRBJ2-7; 12 bases line up with TRBD2. The trim removed 0 bases at V and 7 bases at J, leaving 7 bases unmatched. This CDR3 contains 16 residues. Per the germline V gene, CDR1 is SEHNR and CDR2 is FQNEAQ (reference sequence). CDR3 protein: CASSLASSGRGYEQYF. In DNA form, the CDR3 reads TGTGCCAGCAGCTTAGCATCTAGCGGGAGGGGCTATGAGCAGTACTTC. The variable domain in full, with the rest retrieved from reference TRBV7-9 and TRBJ2-7, is DTGVSQNPRHKITKRGQNVTFRCDPISEHNRLYWYRQTLGQGPEFLTYFQNEAQLEKSRLLSDRFSAERPKGSFSTLEIQRTEQGDSAMYLCASSLASSGRGYEQYFGPGTRLTVT.

The CDR3 spells CASSQSGELFF. The DNA for the CDR3 is TGTGCCAGCAGCCAGTCCGGGGAGCTGTTTTTT. This chain connects TRBV3-1 to TRBJ2-2; no clear D. Trimming took 3 bases from V and 6 from J, leaving 2 bases between them. From germline, CDR1 is LGHDT and CDR2 YNNKEL (reference sequence). CDR3 length: 11 amino acids.

This clonotype has a count of ten or more. The gene calls are TRBV29-1 and TRBJ1-1; unclear D gene. Germline values: CDR1 SQVTM, CDR2 ANQGSEA. The V end was cut by 3 bases, the J end by 3 bases, with 11 bases between. The CDR3 loop spans 13 amino acids. CDR3 region: CSVDFPMYTEAFF. As DNA, the CDR3 is TGCAGCGTTGATTTCCCGATGTACACTGAAGCTTTCTTT. The whole variable domain, remainder taken from reference TRBV29-1 and TRBJ1-1, is SAVISQKPSRDICQRGTSLTIQCQVDSQVTMMFWYRQQPGQSLTLIATANQGSEATYESGFVIDKFPISRPNLTFSTLTVSNMSPEDSSIYLCSVDFPMYTEAFFGQGTRLTVV.

This clonotype was seen repeatedly, ten times or more. The V gene is TRBV4-1, the J gene TRBJ2-5, with TRBD2 matching over 9 bases. The germline V gene encodes CDR1 MGHRA and CDR2 YSYEKL. The CDR3 is made up of 17 amino acids. The trim removed 4 bases at V and 2 bases at J, leaving 11 bases unmatched. CDR3 DNA sequence: TGCGCCAGCAGCCGGAGCCTATTGGCGGGGGGGCAAGAGACCCAGTACTTC. This gives the protein CASSRSLLAGGQETQYF.

This clonotype appeared many times. The V gene is TRBV7-9, the J gene TRBJ1-1; no definite D call. V gave up 4 bases and J gave up 1 base, with 10 bases separating them. The CDR3 spans 14 residues. Germline CDR1 reads SEHNR; CDR2 reads FQNEAQ (reference sequence). The CDR3 nucleotides read TGTGCCAGCAGCTCCGATCAGGCGAACACTGAAGCTTTCTTT. It specifies CASSSDQANTEAFF.

This clonotype was recorded at least ten times. The chain joins TRBV5-1 to TRBJ1-1, with D unclear. The length of the CDR3 is 13 residues. Germline CDR1 is SGHRS and CDR2 is YFSETQ. Trimming removed 7 bases at V and 3 bases at J, with 13 bases between. The CDR3 here is CASHEISDTEAFF. The CDR3 DNA follows: TGCGCCAGCCATGAGATAAGCGACACTGAAGCTTTCTTT.

About this clonotype: Being one base from a much bigger clone, this may be a read error. V is TRBV29-1 and J is TRBJ1-1, with TRBD1 matching 9 bases. This CDR3 is built from 12 residues. The germline CDR1 and CDR2 sequences are SQVTM and ANQGSEA. The chain's CDR3 is CSVEGTGRKAFF. CDR3 DNA sequence: TGCAGCGTGGAAGGGACAGGGAGAAAAGCTTTCTTT. Combining the CDR3 with reference TRBV29-1 and TRBJ1-1 gives the whole variable domain SAVISQKPSRDICQRGTSLTIQCQVDSQVTMMFWYRQQPGQSLTLIATANQGSEATYESGFVIDKFPISRPNLTFSTLTVSNMSPEDSSIYLCSVEGTGRKAFFGQGTRLTVV.

This clonotype was observed a few times. The V and J genes are TRBV2 and TRBJ2-1, with 13 bases aligning to TRBD2. This CDR3 comprises 15 residues. The germline V gene has CDR1 SNHLY and CDR2 FYNNEI. Trimming at V came to 7 bases and at J to 6 bases, leaving 6 bases not matched to a gene. Written as DNA, the CDR3 is TGTGCCAGCAAGGGGAGGACTAGCGGGGGCAATGAGCAGTTCTTC. This codes for CASKGRTSGGNEQFF.

Many counts were recorded for this clonotype. V is TRBV12-3 or TRBV12-4 and J is TRBJ1-1; 9 nucleotides agree with TRBD1. Trimming cost V 9 bases and J 1 base; bases outside gene matches: 6. This CDR3 region has 14 residues. The DNA of the CDR3 is TGTGCCAGTTACGAGACAGGGGGGAACACTGAAGCTTTCTTT. Protein: CASYETGGNTEAFF.